The clone carrying this T cell receptor (beta chain) was counted between two and nine times. These data are taken from a study of blood T cell repertoires in COVID-19. The wider study: The analysed material was cDNA or gDNA that came from T cells, B-cell-depleted T cells, or PBMCs.

Participants, about 18 to 90 years old, spanned more than 20 US areas. Assignment of participants to cohorts was predicated upon participant-reported clinical history. Clones were sequenced by immunoSEQ multiplex PCR, and TCRdb holds only the in-frame ones, with some missing. The sample has more than 300,000 clones; 88% are singletons. The CDR3 has 12 residues. V was clipped by 2 bases and J by 7 bases, with 6 bases between them. Germline lookup yields CDR1 SGHDT and CDR2 YYEEEE. The rearrangement joins TRBV5-6 to TRBJ2-2, with a weak D call TRBD2 (5 bases). Sample: PBMCs or T cells enriched from blood (not recorded which). This clonotype was obtained from a woman aged 18-30 years who had recovered from COVID-19. CDR3 coding DNA: TGTGCCAGCAGCTTTGCGGGCGGGGAGCTGTTTTTT. Its translation: CASSFAGGELFF.